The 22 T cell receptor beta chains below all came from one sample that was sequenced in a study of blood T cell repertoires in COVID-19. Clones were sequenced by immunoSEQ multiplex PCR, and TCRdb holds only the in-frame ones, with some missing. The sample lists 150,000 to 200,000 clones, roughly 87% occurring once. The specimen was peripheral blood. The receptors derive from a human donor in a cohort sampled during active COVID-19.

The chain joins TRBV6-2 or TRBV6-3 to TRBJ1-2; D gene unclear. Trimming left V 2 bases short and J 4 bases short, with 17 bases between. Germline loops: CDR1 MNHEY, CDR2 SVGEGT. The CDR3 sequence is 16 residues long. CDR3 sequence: CASSYPEIQLFYGYTF. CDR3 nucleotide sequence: TGTGCCAGCAGTTACCCTGAAATACAGCTTTTCTATGGCTACACCTTC.

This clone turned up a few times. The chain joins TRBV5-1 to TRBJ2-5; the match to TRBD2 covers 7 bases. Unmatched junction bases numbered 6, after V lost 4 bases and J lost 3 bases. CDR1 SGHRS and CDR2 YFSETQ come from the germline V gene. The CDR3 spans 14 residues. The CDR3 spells CASSLVAGKETQYF. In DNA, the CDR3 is TGCGCCAGCAGCCTCGTAGCGGGTAAAGAGACCCAGTACTTC. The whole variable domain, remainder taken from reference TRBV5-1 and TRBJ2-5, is KAGVTQTPRYLIKTRGQQVTLSCSPISGHRSVSWYQQTPGQGLQFLFEYFSETQRNKGNFPGRFSGRQFSNSRSEMNVSTLELGDSALYLCASSLVAGKETQYFGPGTRLLVL.

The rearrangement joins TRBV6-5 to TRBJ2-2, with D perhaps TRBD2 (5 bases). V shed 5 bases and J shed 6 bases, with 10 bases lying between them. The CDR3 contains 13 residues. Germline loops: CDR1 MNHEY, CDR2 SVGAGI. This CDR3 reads CASSPLASGELFF. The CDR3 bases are TGTGCCAGCAGTCCCCTAGCCTCCGGGGAGCTGTTTTTT.

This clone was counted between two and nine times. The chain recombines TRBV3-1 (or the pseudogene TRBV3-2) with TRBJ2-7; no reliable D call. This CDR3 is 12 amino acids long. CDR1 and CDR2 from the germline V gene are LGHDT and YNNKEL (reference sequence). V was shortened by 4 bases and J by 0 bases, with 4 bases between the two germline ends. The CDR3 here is CASSPSSYEQYF. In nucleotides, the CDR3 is TGTGCCAGCAGCCCCTCCTCCTACGAGCAGTACTTC.

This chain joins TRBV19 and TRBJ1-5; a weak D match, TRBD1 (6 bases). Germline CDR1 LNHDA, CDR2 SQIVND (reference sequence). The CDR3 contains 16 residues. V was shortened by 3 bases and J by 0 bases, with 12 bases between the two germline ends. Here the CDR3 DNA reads TGTGCCAGTAGTATCGGCCAGGGACATAGCAATCAGCCCCAGCATTTT. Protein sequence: CASSIGQGHSNQPQHF.

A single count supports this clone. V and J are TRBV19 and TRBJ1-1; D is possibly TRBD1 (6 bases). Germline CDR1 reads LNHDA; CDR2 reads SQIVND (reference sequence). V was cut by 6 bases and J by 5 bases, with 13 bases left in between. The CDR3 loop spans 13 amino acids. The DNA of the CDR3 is TGTGCCAGTAGCCTTCAACAGGGAACTGAAGCTTTCTTT. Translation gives CASSLQQGTEAFF.

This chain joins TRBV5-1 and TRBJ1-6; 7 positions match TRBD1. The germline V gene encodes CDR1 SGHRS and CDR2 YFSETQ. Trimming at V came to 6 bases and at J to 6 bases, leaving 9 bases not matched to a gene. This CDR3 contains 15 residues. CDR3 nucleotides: TGCGCCAGCACAGACCCGACAGGGCCTAATTCACCCCTCCACTTT. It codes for CASTDPTGPNSPLHF.

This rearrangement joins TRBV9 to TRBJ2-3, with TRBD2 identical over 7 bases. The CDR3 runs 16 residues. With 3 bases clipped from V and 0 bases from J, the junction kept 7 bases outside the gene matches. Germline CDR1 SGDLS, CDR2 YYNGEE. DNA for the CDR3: TGTGCCAGCAGCGCCTTGGGGGGGGAAAGCACAGATACGCAGTATTTT. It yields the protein CASSALGGESTDTQYF.

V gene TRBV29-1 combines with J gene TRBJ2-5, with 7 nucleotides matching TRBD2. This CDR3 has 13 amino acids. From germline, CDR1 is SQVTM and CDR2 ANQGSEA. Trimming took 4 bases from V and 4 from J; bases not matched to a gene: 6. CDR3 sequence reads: CSVGAGVAETQYF. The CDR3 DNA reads TGCAGCGTTGGCGCGGGAGTAGCAGAGACCCAGTACTTC. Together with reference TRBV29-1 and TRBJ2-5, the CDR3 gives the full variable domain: SAVISQKPSRDICQRGTSLTIQCQVDSQVTMMFWYRQQPGQSLTLIATANQGSEATYESGFVIDKFPISRPNLTFSTLTVSNMSPEDSSIYLCSVGAGVAETQYFGPGTRLLVL.

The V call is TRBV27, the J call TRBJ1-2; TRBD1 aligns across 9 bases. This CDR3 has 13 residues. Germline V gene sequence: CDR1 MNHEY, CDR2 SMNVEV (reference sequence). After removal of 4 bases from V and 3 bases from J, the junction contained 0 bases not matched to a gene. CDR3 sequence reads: CASSWDRDYGYTF. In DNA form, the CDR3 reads TGTGCCAGCAGTTGGGACAGGGACTATGGCTACACCTTC.

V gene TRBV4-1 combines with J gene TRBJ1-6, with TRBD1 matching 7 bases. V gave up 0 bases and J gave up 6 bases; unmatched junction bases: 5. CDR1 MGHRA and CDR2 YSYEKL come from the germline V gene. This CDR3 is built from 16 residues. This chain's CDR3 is CASSQDTGAPNSPLHF. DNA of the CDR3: TGCGCCAGCAGCCAAGACACAGGGGCGCCTAATTCACCCCTCCACTTT.

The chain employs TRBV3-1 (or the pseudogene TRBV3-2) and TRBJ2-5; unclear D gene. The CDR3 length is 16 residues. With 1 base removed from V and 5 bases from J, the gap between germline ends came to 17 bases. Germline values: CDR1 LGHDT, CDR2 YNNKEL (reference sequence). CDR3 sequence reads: CASSQALSTVLETQYF. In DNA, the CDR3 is TGTGCCAGCAGCCAAGCCCTTTCAACGGTCCTGGAGACCCAGTACTTC.

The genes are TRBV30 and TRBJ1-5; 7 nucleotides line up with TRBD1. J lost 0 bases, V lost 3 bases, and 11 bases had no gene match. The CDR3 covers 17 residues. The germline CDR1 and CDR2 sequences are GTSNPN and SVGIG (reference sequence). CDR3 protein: CAWSHNRGWDSNQPQHF. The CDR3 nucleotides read TGTGCCTGGAGCCATAACAGGGGCTGGGATAGCAATCAGCCCCAGCATTTT.

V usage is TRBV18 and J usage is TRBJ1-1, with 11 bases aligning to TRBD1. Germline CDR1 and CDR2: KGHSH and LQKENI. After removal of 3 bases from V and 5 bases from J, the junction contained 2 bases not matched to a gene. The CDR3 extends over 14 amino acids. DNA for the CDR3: TGTGCCAGCTCACCCGGGACAGGGGGAACTGAAGCTTTCTTT. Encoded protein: CASSPGTGGTEAFF.

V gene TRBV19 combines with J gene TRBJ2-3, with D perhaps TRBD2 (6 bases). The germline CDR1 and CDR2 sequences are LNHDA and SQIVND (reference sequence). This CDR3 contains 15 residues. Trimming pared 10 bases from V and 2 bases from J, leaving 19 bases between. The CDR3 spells CAKQPRGTYTDTQYF. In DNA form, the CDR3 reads TGTGCCAAACAGCCTCGGGGGACCTACACAGATACGCAGTATTTT. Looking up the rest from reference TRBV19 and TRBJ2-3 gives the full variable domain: DGGITQSPKYLFRKEGQNVTLSCEQNLNHDAMYWYRQDPGQGLRLIYYSQIVNDFQKGDIAEGYSVSREKKESFPLTVTSAQKNPTAFYLCAKQPRGTYTDTQYFGPGTRLTVL.

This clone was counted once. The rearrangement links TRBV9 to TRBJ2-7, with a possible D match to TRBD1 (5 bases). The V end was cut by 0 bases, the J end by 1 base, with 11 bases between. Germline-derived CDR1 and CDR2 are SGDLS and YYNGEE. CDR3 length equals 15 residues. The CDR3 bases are TGTGCCAGCAGCGTAGCAAAGGGGCCTTCCTACGAGCAGTACTTC. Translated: CASSVAKGPSYEQYF.

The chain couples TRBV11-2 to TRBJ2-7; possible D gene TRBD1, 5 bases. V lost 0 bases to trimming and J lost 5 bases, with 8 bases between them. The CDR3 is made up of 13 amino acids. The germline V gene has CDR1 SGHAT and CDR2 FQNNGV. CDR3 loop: CASSLDRDNEQYF. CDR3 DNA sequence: TGTGCCAGCAGCTTAGACAGGGATAACGAGCAGTACTTC. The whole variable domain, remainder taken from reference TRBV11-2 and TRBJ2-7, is EAGVAQSPRYKIIEKRQSVAFWCNPISGHATLYWYQQILGQGPKLLIQFQNNGVVDDSQLPKDRFSAERLKGVDSTLKIQPAKLEDSAVYLCASSLDRDNEQYFGPGTRLTVT.

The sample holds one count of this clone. The CDR3 loop is CASSPKLTGQRDEKLFF. The DNA for the CDR3 is TGTGCCAGCAGCCCGAAATTGACGGGACAGAGAGATGAAAAACTGTTTTTT. The genes are TRBV7-9 and TRBJ1-4; 7 bases line up with TRBD1. Trimming removed 5 bases from V and 6 bases from J; junction bases left unmatched: 15. This CDR3 comprises 17 residues. The germline V gene encodes CDR1 SEHNR and CDR2 FQNEAQ (reference sequence). The full variable domain, rest sourced from reference TRBV7-9 and TRBJ1-4, is DTGVSQNPRHKITKRGQNVTFRCDPISEHNRLYWYRQTLGQGPEFLTYFQNEAQLEKSRLLSDRFSAERPKGSFSTLEIQRTEQGDSAMYLCASSPKLTGQRDEKLFFGSGTQLSVL.

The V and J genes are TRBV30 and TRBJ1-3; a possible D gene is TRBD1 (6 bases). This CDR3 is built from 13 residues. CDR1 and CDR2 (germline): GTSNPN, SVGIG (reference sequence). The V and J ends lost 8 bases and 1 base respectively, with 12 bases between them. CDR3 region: CAGEDRSGNTIYF. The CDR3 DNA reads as TGTGCCGGGGAAGACAGGTCTGGAAACACCATATATTTT.

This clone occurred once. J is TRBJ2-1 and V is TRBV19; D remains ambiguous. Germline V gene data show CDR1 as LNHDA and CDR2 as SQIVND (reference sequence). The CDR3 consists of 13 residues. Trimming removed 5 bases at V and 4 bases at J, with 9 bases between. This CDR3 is CASSDSGYNEQFF. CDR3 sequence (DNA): TGTGCCAGTAGTGATTCGGGTTACAATGAGCAGTTCTTC.

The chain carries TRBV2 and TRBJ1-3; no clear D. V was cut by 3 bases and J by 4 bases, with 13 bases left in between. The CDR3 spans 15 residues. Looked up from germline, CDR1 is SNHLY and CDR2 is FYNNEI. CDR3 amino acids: CASSDESAWGNTIYF. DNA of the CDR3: TGTGCCAGCAGTGACGAGAGCGCGTGGGGAAACACCATATATTTT.

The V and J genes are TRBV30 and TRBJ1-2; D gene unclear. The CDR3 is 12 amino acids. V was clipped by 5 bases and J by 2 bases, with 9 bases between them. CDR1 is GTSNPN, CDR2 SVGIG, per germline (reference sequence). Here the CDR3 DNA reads TGTGCCTGGCTAGGATCCAACTATGGCTACACCTTC. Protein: CAWLGSNYGYTF.